The source of this T cell receptor (beta chain) is a study of OX40 agonist ivuxolimab in advanced cancers. Overall study context: Three patients showed partial responses: one hepatocellular carcinoma and two cutaneous melanoma cases. Study outcomes and limitations: It was not determined which antigens were specifically recognized by the peripheral T cells that had undergone clonal expansion. At 0.1 to 3.0 mg/kg and by week 6, CD4+ and CD8+ T cells in the blood had expanded clonally.

Comment on this clone: Its antigen is currently unknown.

CDR1 is SNHLY, CDR2 FYNNEI, per germline. CDR3 length equals 14 residues. The V and J ends lost 6 bases and 1 base respectively, with 10 bases between them. The assay was immunoSEQ multiplex PCR, and TCRdb's table has in-frame clones only and misses some. The repertoire holds approximately 62,000 clones, with 88% as singletons. The chain combines TRBV2 with TRBJ1-5; no firm D call. The receptor's source is an adult with an advanced solid tumor such as melanoma, head and neck, liver or kidney cancer. The starting material was CD4+ or CD8+ T cells sorted from blood, obtained in a trial of the OX40 agonist ivuxolimab. This CDR3 is CASRGLRSNQPQHF. Here the CDR3 DNA reads TGTGCCAGCAGAGGACTAAGAAGCAATCAGCCCCAGCATTTT.